This T cell receptor beta chain derives from a study of blood T cell repertoires in COVID-19. Study as a whole: Acute-phase and convalescent COVID-19 samples originated in the United States, Italy and Spain. Sample material is recorded as cDNA or gDNA derived from T cells, B-cell-depleted T cells, or PBMCs.

The sample holds one count of this clone. Authors' data handling: Cell counts per sample came from amplifying reference gene primers. The method was immunoSEQ multiplex PCR; TCRdb's version includes in-frame clones alone and lacks a portion of them. V and J calls plus clone size are reproduced from that table; the DNA served to infer D and trimming. Of 70,000 to 95,000 clones listed, about 89% are singletons. The CDR3 length is 14 residues. V gave up 2 bases and J gave up 4 bases; unmatched junction bases: 2. CDR1 is SGDLS and CDR2 is YYNGEE in the germline V gene. Patients of the Seattle cohort, enrolled during active infection, were followed longitudinally.

This chain connects TRBV9 to TRBJ2-7; 11 nucleotides agree with TRBD1. Material for sequencing was peripheral blood. This clonotype was sampled from a man aged 45-65 years with COVID-19, enrolled during active disease. CDR3 sequence reads: CASSVGQGGYEQYF. Here the CDR3 DNA reads TGTGCCAGCAGCGTGGGACAGGGGGGGTACGAGCAGTACTTC.